This is a list of T cell receptor beta chains from one sample in a study of blood T cell repertoires in COVID-19. Sequencing used immunoSEQ multiplex PCR; TCRdb keeps in-frame clones, though not all of them. The data show some 250,000 clones, with about 90% seen just once and more than 1% held by the top ten. The sample was PBMCs or T cells enriched from blood (not recorded which). These receptor sequences come from a human donor in a cohort exposed to, infected with or recovered from COVID-19 (not recorded which). The donor label of this sample is uncertain. The CDR3 runs from the conserved cysteine through the conserved F or W.

v_call | cdr3_aa
TRBV6-5 | CASKEAGGLQETQYF
TRBV4-3 | CASSQGGNTEAFF
TRBV5-1 | CATHPGANTGELFF
TRBV29-1 | CSVGDSENTEAFF
TRBV7-9 | CASSLVQRGGVTDTQYF
TRBV6-2/TRBV6-3 | CASSYPQGRETQYF
TRBV20-1 | CSASGATTEAFF
TRBV9 | CASSVGVAFPPYNEQFF
TRBV7-2 | CASSFSSGRSGELFF
TRBV27 | CASSPGLFNQPQHF
TRBV7-9 | CASSPTDSNQPQHF
TRBV4-1 | CASSQDRVNEQYF
TRBV5-6 | CASSLAGAGFNEQYF
TRBV30 | CAWSSGGQETQYF
TRBV29-1 | CSVDGLNGYTF
TRBV19 | CASSTGRTDTQYF
TRBV5-1 | CASSLATGGARSTDTQYF
TRBV9 | CASSVGSGYGATNEKLFF
TRBV13 | CASSLAGNTIYF
TRBV4-2 | CASSQAGGAKNTEAFF
TRBV18 | CASSLRLQGPNSYNEQFF
TRBV4-3 | CASSQDPPGRDIQYF
TRBV20-1 | CSASSPDRGTGANVLTF
TRBV25-1 | CASSGRRQGLDYGYTF
TRBV11-2 | CASSPDTEQYF
TRBV13 | CASTTGTGAEEGYTF
TRBV3-1/TRBV3-2 | CASSQSGRAFF
TRBV7-2 | CASSLAAGSGNTIYF
TRBV28 | CASSLRQRDQPQHF
TRBV10-3 | CAIKGADTGELFF
TRBV7-2 | CASSLDYSNQPQHF
TRBV19 | CASSNPGGRVGEAFF
TRBV29-1 | CSVAGSTEAFF
TRBV20-1 | CSASSGPTDTQYF
TRBV7-3 | CASSLSYSETQYF
TRBV29-1 | CSATTGAGTEAFF
TRBV15 | CATSRERGRTNEKLFF
TRBV20-1 | CSASRVLSGNTIYF
TRBV5-5 | CASSSTGSEQYF
TRBV4-3 | CASSQERGSDGYTF
TRBV5-5 | CASSLGIDRTQPQHF
TRBV7-9 | CASSLKQGTGELFF
TRBV18 | CASSSAGTGGTGELFF
TRBV5-1 | CASSLPGQGRETQYF
TRBV6-5 | CASSQRSLTYEQYF
TRBV30 | CAKWAGNTEAFF
TRBV5-4 | CASSPMGAQETQYF
TRBV9 | CASSVGQGAYGYTF
TRBV7-2 | CASSGQGWQPQHF
TRBV19 | CASSIGGALNEKLFF
TRBV2 | CASSEGLKSTDTQYF
TRBV6-5 | CASSYRGGGTEAFF